These T cell receptor beta chains were read from a single sample in a study of cytomegalovirus exposure and HLA in healthy donors. Measured with immunoSEQ multiplex PCR; TCRdb has only the in-frame clones, and not every one. The table records some 120,000 clones, approximately 79% of them present only once. Source material: PBMCs. The source is a man aged 25 to 40 in good health and CMV-seronegative. The CDR3 runs from the conserved cysteine through the conserved F or W. The order of the fields is D gene, clone size, J gene, V gene, CDR3 protein, CDR3 DNA. D genes are given only for firm matches. Only some rows state a clone size, as once, few, many or a class for expanded clones.

D: NA
size: NA
J: TRBJ1-2
V: TRBV6-1
CDR3: CASSETVDSYGYTF
DNA: TGTGCCAGCAGTGAAACCGTGGACAGCTATGGCTACACCTTC

D: TRBD2
size: NA
J: TRBJ2-7
V: TRBV6-1
CDR3: CASSDHGGAYEQYF
DNA: TGTGCCAGCAGTGACCACGGGGGGGCTTACGAGCAGTACTTC

D: NA
size: once
J: TRBJ1-2
V: TRBV7-9
CDR3: CASSFGQGAGYGHTF
DNA: NA

D: NA
size: NA
J: TRBJ2-3
V: TRBV7-2
CDR3: CASSLASTDTQYF
DNA: TGTGCCAGCAGCTTGGCAAGCACAGATACGCAGTATTTT

D: NA
size: few
J: TRBJ2-7
V: TRBV7-6
CDR3: CASSLSLRPNHEQYF
DNA: TGTGCCAGCAGCTTAAGTCTTCGCCCTAACCACGAGCAGTACTTC

D: NA
size: few
J: TRBJ1-6
V: TRBV5-6
CDR3: CASSLGTVNSPLHF
DNA: TGTGCCAGCAGCTTGGGGACAGTCAATTCACCCCTCCACTTT

D: NA
size: once
J: TRBJ2-7
V: TRBV28
CDR3: CASSSTLTGFVEQYF
DNA: TGTGCCAGCAGTTCCACCCTGACTGGTTTTGTCGAGCAGTACTTC

D: TRBD2
size: few
J: TRBJ2-7
V: TRBV5-4
CDR3: CASSLGLAGGQSEQYF
DNA: TGTGCCAGCAGCTTGGGACTAGCGGGGGGGCAGTCCGAGCAGTACTTC

D: TRBD1
size: NA
J: TRBJ1-1
V: TRBV4-2
CDR3: CASSQRTGADTEAFF
DNA: TGTGCCAGCAGCCAAAGGACAGGGGCGGACACTGAAGCTTTCTTT

D: NA
size: many
J: TRBJ2-7
V: TRBV2
CDR3: CASITTGSEQYF
DNA: TGTGCCAGCATAACTACAGGGAGCGAGCAGTACTTC

D: NA
size: NA
J: TRBJ2-5
V: TRBV18
CDR3: CASSPSGGTGQETQYF
DNA: TGTGCCAGCTCACCATCGGGGGGCACCGGCCAAGAGACCCAGTACTTC

D: NA
size: NA
J: TRBJ1-1
V: TRBV9
CDR3: CASSVGGRANTEAFF
DNA: TGTGCCAGCAGCGTGGGCGGCAGGGCAAACACTGAAGCTTTCTTT

D: TRBD1
size: few
J: TRBJ1-1
V: TRBV5-4
CDR3: CASSLQGARNTEAFF
DNA: TGTGCCAGCAGCTTACAGGGGGCGCGGAACACTGAAGCTTTCTTT

D: NA
size: NA
J: TRBJ1-1
V: TRBV5-1
CDR3: CASSLVERVNTEAFF
DNA: TGCGCCAGCAGCTTGGTTGAGCGGGTGAACACTGAAGCTTTCTTT

D: TRBD2
size: NA
J: TRBJ2-5
V: TRBV9
CDR3: CASSVQAGGPETQYF
DNA: TGTGCCAGCAGCGTACAAGCGGGGGGGCCGGAGACCCAGTACTTC

D: TRBD1
size: NA
J: TRBJ1-2
V: TRBV15
CDR3: CATSRAATGTYYGYTF
DNA: TGTGCCACCAGCAGAGCCGCGACAGGGACCTACTATGGCTACACCTTC

D: NA
size: NA
J: TRBJ2-5
V: TRBV30
CDR3: CAWSVPTTGHQETQYF
DNA: TGTGCCTGGAGTGTACCAACGACAGGCCACCAAGAGACCCAGTACTTC

D: NA
size: few
J: TRBJ2-7
V: TRBV5-1
CDR3: CASSSGLRGGAEQYF
DNA: TGCGCCAGCAGCTCGGGGCTTCGTGGGGGGGCAGAGCAGTACTTC

D: NA
size: NA
J: TRBJ2-7
V: TRBV27
CDR3: CASRLRGVPYEQYF
DNA: TGTGCCAGCAGACTCAGGGGGGTGCCCTACGAGCAGTACTTC

D: NA
size: NA
J: TRBJ1-2
V: TRBV6-6
CDR3: CASSDTARPYYGYTF
DNA: TGTGCCAGCAGTGACACAGCCAGACCTTACTATGGCTACACCTTC

D: TRBD2
size: NA
J: TRBJ2-1
V: TRBV6-4
CDR3: CASSGTSGGYNEQFF
DNA: TGTGCCAGCAGTGGTACTAGCGGGGGTTACAATGAGCAGTTCTTC

D: TRBD2
size: NA
J: TRBJ2-7
V: TRBV5-8
CDR3: CASSLGLAWDEQYF
DNA: TGTGCCAGCAGCTTGGGACTAGCGTGGGACGAGCAGTACTTC

D: TRBD1
size: NA
J: TRBJ1-4
V: TRBV5-1
CDR3: CASSFRQGIREKLFF
DNA: TGCGCCAGCAGCTTTCGACAGGGGATACGTGAAAAACTGTTTTTT

D: NA
size: few
J: TRBJ2-7
V: TRBV10-1
CDR3: CASSESEGMGYEQYF
DNA: TGCGCCAGCAGTGAGTCAGAGGGAATGGGCTACGAGCAGTACTTC

D: TRBD1
size: NA
J: TRBJ2-7
V: TRBV14
CDR3: CASSHWTGGYSYEQYF
DNA: TGTGCCAGCAGCCATTGGACAGGGGGTTACTCCTACGAGCAGTACTTC

D: TRBD1
size: few
J: TRBJ1-1
V: TRBV6-1
CDR3: CASSWTGNTEAFF
DNA: TGTGCCAGCAGTTGGACAGGGAACACTGAAGCTTTCTTT

D: TRBD2
size: few
J: TRBJ2-1
V: TRBV30
CDR3: CAWRPGTSAYNEQFF
DNA: TGTGCCTGGAGACCGGGAACTAGCGCCTACAATGAGCAGTTCTTC

D: TRBD2
size: NA
J: TRBJ2-5
V: TRBV5-4
CDR3: CASSRGGGGARETQYF
DNA: TGTGCCAGCAGCCGGGGTGGCGGGGGGGCTAGGGAGACCCAGTACTTC

D: NA
size: NA
J: TRBJ2-1
V: TRBV13
CDR3: CASSFSWGVVEQFF
DNA: TGTGCCAGCAGCTTTTCGTGGGGGGTCGTTGAGCAGTTCTTC

D: NA
size: few
J: TRBJ2-3
V: TRBV5-1
CDR3: CASSSFGGDTQYF
DNA: TGCGCCAGCAGCTCCTTTGGGGGGGATACGCAGTATTTT

D: NA
size: once
J: TRBJ2-2
V: TRBV6-4
CDR3: CASSDPVGGELFF
DNA: TGTGCCAGCAGTGACCCGGTTGGCGGGGAGCTGTTTTTT

D: NA
size: NA
J: TRBJ1-5
V: TRBV2
CDR3: CASSALYEPQHF
DNA: TGTGCCAGCAGTGCCCTTTATGAGCCCCAGCATTTT

D: NA
size: NA
J: TRBJ1-2
V: TRBV4-1
CDR3: CASSQVHPTGTYGYTF
DNA: TGCGCCAGCAGCCAAGTCCATCCAACAGGGACCTATGGCTACACCTTC

D: NA
size: NA
J: TRBJ2-3
V: TRBV30
CDR3: CALYRTIFSTDTQYF
DNA: TGTGCCTTATACCGGACAATTTTTAGCACAGATACGCAGTATTTT

D: TRBD2
size: NA
J: TRBJ2-3
V: TRBV5-1
CDR3: CASSFSGGARYVKYF
DNA: TGCGCCAGCAGCTTTAGCGGGGGGGCCCGTTATGTGAAGTATTTT

D: TRBD1
size: few
J: TRBJ1-1
V: TRBV7-8
CDR3: CASSGQGVLTAEAFF
DNA: TGTGCCAGCAGCGGGCAGGGGGTTTTAACCGCTGAAGCTTTCTTT

D: NA
size: NA
J: TRBJ2-7
V: TRBV7-8
CDR3: CASSLIGTSMAPYEQYF
DNA: TGTGCCAGCAGCTTAATCGGGACTTCCATGGCCCCGTACGAGCAGTACTTC

D: NA
size: NA
J: TRBJ2-7
V: TRBV4-2
CDR3: CASSQVLGAGEQYF
DNA: TGTGCCAGCAGCCAAGTTCTAGGGGCGGGAGAGCAGTACTTC

D: TRBD1
size: few
J: TRBJ2-5
V: TRBV5-5
CDR3: CASITLGGSGETQYF
DNA: TGTGCCAGCATCACCTTAGGGGGCTCGGGGGAGACCCAGTACTTC

D: NA
size: NA
J: TRBJ1-1
V: TRBV7-8
CDR3: CASSPPMTGSMNTEAFF
DNA: TGTGCCAGCAGCCCGCCGATGACAGGATCGATGAACACTGAAGCTTTCTTT

D: TRBD2
size: NA
J: TRBJ2-2
V: TRBV19
CDR3: CASSIGGGINTGELFF
DNA: TGTGCCAGTAGTATTGGGGGGGGAATCAACACCGGGGAGCTGTTTTTT

D: TRBD1
size: NA
J: TRBJ2-5
V: TRBV7-8
CDR3: CASSFDSTGGDETQYF
DNA: TGTGCCAGCAGCTTTGATTCGACAGGGGGCGATGAGACCCAGTACTTC

D: NA
size: NA
J: TRBJ1-2
V: TRBV13
CDR3: CASTPAQANYGYTF
DNA: TGTGCCAGCACCCCAGCCCAGGCGAACTATGGCTACACCTTC

D: TRBD2
size: NA
J: TRBJ2-5
V: TRBV2
CDR3: CASSGRRGLAGQETQYF
DNA: TGTGCCAGCAGTGGGAGGCGAGGACTAGCGGGACAAGAGACCCAGTACTTC

D: TRBD1
size: once
J: TRBJ2-5
V: TRBV9
CDR3: CASSLRPDRGGETQYF
DNA: TGTGCCAGCAGCCTGAGACCGGACAGGGGAGGGGAGACCCAGTACTTC

D: NA
size: NA
J: TRBJ2-7
V: TRBV6-5
CDR3: CASSYSRGGYEQYF
DNA: TGTGCCAGCAGTTACTCGAGGGGGGGCTACGAGCAGTACTTC

D: NA
size: few
J: TRBJ2-5
V: TRBV27
CDR3: CASSFRGGQETQYF
DNA: TGTGCCAGCAGTTTTAGGGGGGGGCAAGAGACCCAGTACTTC

D: TRBD2
size: NA
J: TRBJ2-3
V: TRBV9
CDR3: CASSAKGLVIRTDTQYF
DNA: TGTGCCAGCAGCGCTAAGGGACTAGTGATCCGGACAGATACGCAGTATTTT

D: TRBD1
size: NA
J: TRBJ1-4
V: TRBV7-2
CDR3: CASSRGTALTNEKLFF
DNA: TGTGCCAGCAGCCGAGGGACAGCTTTAACTAATGAAAAACTGTTTTTT

D: TRBD1
size: few
J: TRBJ1-4
V: TRBV6-5
CDR3: CASRPAGGANEKLFF
DNA: TGTGCCAGCAGACCCGCAGGGGGTGCTAATGAAAAACTGTTTTTT

D: NA
size: NA
J: TRBJ1-1
V: TRBV5-4
CDR3: CASSSKGGTEAFF
DNA: TGTGCCAGCAGCTCGAAGGGGGGGACTGAAGCTTTCTTT

D: NA
size: NA
J: TRBJ2-2
V: TRBV6-5
CDR3: CASSFNRDRTGELFF
DNA: TGTGCCAGCAGTTTTAACAGGGACCGCACCGGGGAGCTGTTTTTT

D: TRBD1
size: NA
J: TRBJ2-5
V: TRBV5-1
CDR3: CASSFTRGRGETQYF
DNA: TGCGCCAGCAGTTTTACCAGGGGGCGCGGGGAGACCCAGTACTTC

D: NA
size: NA
J: TRBJ2-7
V: TRBV28
CDR3: CASSPPALGSRWYEQYF
DNA: TGTGCCAGCAGTCCGCCGGCGCTAGGATCTAGGTGGTACGAGCAGTACTTC

D: TRBD2
size: few
J: TRBJ2-1
V: TRBV15
CDR3: CATSSRIAGGPEQFF
DNA: TGTGCCACCAGCAGCCGAATAGCGGGGGGGCCTGAGCAGTTCTTC

D: TRBD1
size: NA
J: TRBJ1-2
V: TRBV28
CDR3: CASISQRTGNYGYTF
DNA: TGTGCCAGCATCTCCCAAAGGACAGGGAACTATGGCTACACCTTC

D: TRBD1
size: NA
J: TRBJ1-5
V: TRBV6-1
CDR3: CASSADRGAYSNQPQHF
DNA: TGTGCCAGCAGTGCGGACAGGGGGGCTTATAGCAATCAGCCCCAGCATTTT

D: NA
size: NA
J: TRBJ1-1
V: TRBV5-1
CDR3: CASSLGLSEAFF
DNA: TGCGCCAGCAGCCTCGGACTCTCTGAAGCTTTCTTT